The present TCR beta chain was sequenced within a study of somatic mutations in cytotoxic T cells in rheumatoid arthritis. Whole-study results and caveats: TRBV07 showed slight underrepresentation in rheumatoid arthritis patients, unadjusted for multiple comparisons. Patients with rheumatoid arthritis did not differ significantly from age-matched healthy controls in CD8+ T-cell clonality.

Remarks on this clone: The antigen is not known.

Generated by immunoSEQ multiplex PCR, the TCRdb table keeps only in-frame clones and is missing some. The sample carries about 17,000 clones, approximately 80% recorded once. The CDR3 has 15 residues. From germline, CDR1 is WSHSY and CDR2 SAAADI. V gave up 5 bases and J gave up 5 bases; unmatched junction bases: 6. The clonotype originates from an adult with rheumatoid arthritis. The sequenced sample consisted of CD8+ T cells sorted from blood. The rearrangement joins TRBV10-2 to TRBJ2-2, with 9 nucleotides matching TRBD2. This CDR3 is CASSRGGERTGELFF. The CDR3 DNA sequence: TGCGCCAGCAGTCGCGGGGGGGAGAGGACCGGGGAGCTGTTTTTT.